Here is one TCR beta chain with its context. Under the authors' procedure: Reference gene primer amplification in the assay estimated nucleated cell counts. Data came from immunoSEQ multiplex PCR; TCRdb stores just in-frame clones and leaves some out. V and J calls and clone size are as listed in that table; D and trimming were resolved from the DNA. The table records 50,000 to 60,000 clones, about nine tenths of them present only once. The data originate from a study of blood T cell repertoires in COVID-19. Germline CDR1 MNHEY, CDR2 SVGAGI. With V trimmed by 6 bases and J by 4 bases, 7 bases remained unmatched. This CDR3 has 14 amino acids.

Sequencing was carried out using peripheral blood. The chain combines TRBV6-5 with TRBJ1-2, with 8 bases lining up with TRBD1. This receptor was obtained from a man aged 55 to 70 with active COVID-19. CDR3 sequence: CASRGTGDLYGYTF. The CDR3 nucleotides read TGTGCCAGCAGGGGGACAGGAGACCTCTATGGCTACACCTTC.